The 25 T cell receptor beta chains presented below share a single source sample, sequenced in a study of T cells in localized non-small cell lung cancer. The table came from immunoSEQ multiplex PCR; TCRdb's copy has only in-frame clones and leaves some out. The sample has tens of thousands of clones, over 75% seen once. The specimen comprised peripheral blood mononuclear cells, sampled before any cancer treatment. The receptors come from an older male donor with stage II lung adenocarcinoma.

The J gene is TRBJ1-1, the V gene TRBV11-2; no reliable D call. From germline, CDR1 is SGHAT and CDR2 FQNNGV. V lost 3 bases to trimming and J lost 1 base, with 3 bases between them. The CDR3 contains 12 residues. This chain's CDR3 is CASSFGNTEAFF. The CDR3 nucleotides are TGTGCCAGCAGCTTTGGGAACACTGAAGCTTTCTTT.

The chain employs TRBV28 and TRBJ2-5, with 7 nucleotides matching TRBD2. The CDR3 is 13 amino acids. Germline CDR1 and CDR2: MDHEN and SYDVKM. After removal of 5 bases from V and 2 bases from J, the junction contained 2 bases not matched to a gene. Here the CDR3 reads CASSMGGQETQYF. The DNA for the CDR3 is TGTGCCAGCAGTATGGGGGGGCAAGAGACCCAGTACTTC.

The J gene is TRBJ2-1, the V gene TRBV5-1; D gene ambiguous. Germline V gene sequence: CDR1 SGHRS, CDR2 YFSETQ. V was shortened by 2 bases and J by 7 bases, with 7 bases between the two germline ends. CDR3 length equals 12 residues. The CDR3 spells CASSFQTNEQFF. Here the CDR3 DNA reads TGCGCCAGCAGCTTTCAAACAAATGAGCAGTTCTTC.

The CDR3 DNA reads as TGTGCCAGTACCCGTCTGCCTAACTATGGCTACACCTTC. As protein: CASTRLPNYGYTF. The chain joins TRBV7-9 to TRBJ1-2; D is unresolved. Between the trimmed V and J ends, which lost 9 bases and 0 bases, there was a span of 11 bases. Germline V gives CDR1 SEHNR, CDR2 FQNEAQ (reference sequence). CDR3 length: 13 amino acids.

The rearrangement joins TRBV19 to TRBJ2-3; no clear D. Germline CDR1 reads LNHDA; CDR2 reads SQIVND (reference sequence). Trimming stripped 4 bases from V and 0 bases from J, with 5 bases between. This CDR3 is 13 amino acids long. CDR3 DNA sequence: TGTGCCAGTAGTAGCGATAGCACAGATACGCAGTATTTT. Translating it yields CASSSDSTDTQYF.

The chain joins TRBV7-8 to TRBJ2-1; no definite D call. Germline V gene lookup returns CDR1 SGHVS and CDR2 FQNEAQ. The CDR3 runs 14 residues. Trimming removed 0 bases from V and 5 bases from J, with 8 bases in between. CDR3 nucleotides: TGTGCCAGCAGCTTAGCCAGGTCGGACAATGAGCAGTTCTTC. Protein sequence: CASSLARSDNEQFF.

The chain couples TRBV6-5 to TRBJ2-6; D ambiguous. V lost 10 bases and J lost 2, with 9 bases in between. The CDR3 is 13 amino acids. Germline values: CDR1 MNHEY, CDR2 SVGAGI. DNA of the CDR3: TGTGCCACCTACAGCCCTGGGGCCAACGTCCTGACTTTC. It codes for CATYSPGANVLTF.

This chain's CDR3 is CASWGRDREEYF. The CDR3 DNA follows: TGTGCCAGCTGGGGGCGGGACAGGGAAGAGTACTTC. This chain joins TRBV28 and TRBJ2-4; 9 positions match TRBD1. V lost 8 bases, J lost 14 bases, and 10 bases stayed unmatched. This CDR3 is built from 12 residues. Germline CDR1 MDHEN, CDR2 SYDVKM.

The chain couples TRBV29-1 to TRBJ2-5; D gene unclear. CDR3 length: 12 residues. The V end was cut by 4 bases, the J end by 0 bases, with 6 bases between. The germline CDR1 and CDR2 sequences are SQVTM and ANQGSEA. The CDR3 DNA is TGCAGCGTTGGGGCGAACCAAGAGACCCAGTACTTC. It codes for CSVGANQETQYF.

V and J are TRBV5-6 and TRBJ1-2; 8 nucleotides align to TRBD1. Germline V gives CDR1 SGHDT, CDR2 YYEEEE. V lost 0 bases and J lost 4; bases outside the gene matches: 14. CDR3 length: 18 amino acids. This CDR3 reads CASSLGPLLDRAGYGYTF. The CDR3 DNA is TGTGCCAGCAGCTTGGGACCCCTATTGGACAGGGCAGGCTATGGCTACACCTTC.

The V gene is TRBV6-6, the J gene TRBJ2-7, with D perhaps assigned TRBD1 or TRBD2 (5 bases each). This CDR3 spans 13 amino acids. Germline lookup yields CDR1 MNHNY and CDR2 SVGAGI (reference sequence). Trimming removed 8 bases at V and 7 bases at J, with 18 bases between. DNA of the CDR3: TGTGCCAGCTCCCCTGGGGGTGCAGGGGAGCAGTACTTC. Protein sequence: CASSPGGAGEQYF.

The gene calls are TRBV21-1 and TRBJ2-3; TRBD2 was called by the table and not checked on the DNA. TRBV21-1 is assigned pseudogene status. The CDR3 runs to 17 residues. CDR3 coding DNA: TGTGCCAGCAGCAAAGTTTGGCCGGGAGGTGGCACAGATACGCAGTATTTT. It is translated as CASSKVWPGGGTDTQYF.

This sequence joins TRBV5-1 and TRBJ1-1, with TRBD1 identical over 7 bases. V lost 4 bases to trimming and J lost 4 bases; unmatched junction nucleotides: 4. In germline, CDR1 is SGHRS, CDR2 YFSETQ. This CDR3 has 13 residues. This CDR3 is CASSLDRATEAFF. DNA for the CDR3: TGCGCCAGCAGCCTTGACAGGGCCACTGAAGCTTTCTTT.

The chain recombines TRBV6-5 with TRBJ2-1, with TRBD2 matching 10 bases. The J segment lost 12 bases and the V segment lost 6 bases, leaving 5 bases of the junction unmatched. This CDR3 region has 12 residues. Germline CDR1 is MNHEY and CDR2 is SVGAGI. The CDR3 here is CASRTLAGGQFF. Here the CDR3 DNA reads TGTGCCAGCAGAACCTTAGCGGGAGGGCAGTTCTTC.

This chain connects TRBV5-1 to TRBJ1-2; D not certain. Trimming stripped 5 bases from V and 3 bases from J, with 11 bases between. Germline CDR1 reads SGHRS; CDR2 reads YFSETQ. The CDR3 covers 13 residues. The DNA for the CDR3 is TGCGCCAGCAGTGAGGACGGATACTATGGCTACACCTTC. Protein: CASSEDGYYGYTF.

The chain is built from TRBV10-3 and TRBJ1-3; possible D gene TRBD1, 6 bases. CDR3 length: 18 residues. Trimming took off 6 bases at V and 0 bases at J, with 21 bases between the two ends. Germline V gene data show CDR1 as ENHRY and CDR2 as SYGVKD. The CDR3 region has the DNA TGTGCCATCAGGGGGGCCTCCCAGGGAGCTAGCTCTGGAAACACCATATATTTT. This translates into CAIRGASQGASSGNTIYF.

The chain couples TRBV28 to TRBJ2-7; D ambiguous. The CDR3 loop spans 11 amino acids. The V gene's germline CDR1 is MDHEN and CDR2 SYDVKM. Trimming shortened V by 8 bases and J by 0 bases, and 5 bases separated the two germline ends. CDR3 residues: CASCASYEQYF. Here the CDR3 DNA reads TGTGCCAGCTGCGCCTCCTACGAGCAGTACTTC. The whole variable domain, remainder taken from reference TRBV28 and TRBJ2-7, is DVKVTQSSRYLVKRTGEKVFLECVQDMDHENMFWYRQDPGLGLRLIYFSYDVKMKEKGDIPEGYSVSREKKERFSLILESASTNQTSMYLCASCASYEQYFGPGTRLTVT.

J is TRBJ2-7 and V is TRBV6-5, with 8 bases that match TRBD2. The V gene end was trimmed by 5 bases and the J gene end by 3 bases; junction bases not matched to a gene: 9. The germline gives CDR1 MNHEY, CDR2 SVGAGI. The CDR3 spans 15 residues. This CDR3 reads CASSLSGGGGYEQYF. The CDR3 DNA reads TGTGCCAGCAGTCTCTCGGGAGGGGGGGGCTACGAGCAGTACTTC.

This sequence joins TRBV10-3 and TRBJ2-1, with TRBD2 matching 13 bases. Germline values: CDR1 ENHRY, CDR2 SYGVKD. The length of the CDR3 is 14 residues. The J segment lost 10 bases and the V segment lost 6 bases, leaving 6 bases of the junction unmatched. Here the CDR3 DNA reads TGTGCCATCAGAGGACTAGCGGGAGACGGGGAGCAGTTCTTC. Translating gives CAIRGLAGDGEQFF.

The genes are TRBV28 and TRBJ2-7; D call uncertain. The V end lost 6 bases, the J end lost 8 bases, and 14 bases lay between the germline ends. The CDR3 has 12 residues. Per the germline V gene, CDR1 is MDHEN and CDR2 is SYDVKM. CDR3 amino acids: CASRFRFQKQYF. DNA of the CDR3: TGTGCCAGCAGATTCCGTTTTCAGAAGCAGTACTTC.

The gene calls are TRBV7-9 and TRBJ1-2; D ambiguous. The germline V and J ends were trimmed by 3 bases and 3 bases, with 8 bases remaining between them. Germline V gives CDR1 SEHNR, CDR2 FQNEAQ (reference sequence). The length of the CDR3 is 13 residues. The CDR3 region is CASSLARDYGYTF. CDR3 coding DNA: TGTGCCAGCAGCTTGGCCCGGGACTATGGCTACACCTTC.

This chain joins TRBV5-6 and TRBJ1-2; a weak D match, TRBD1 (5 bases). V was shortened by 6 bases and J by 7 bases, with 19 bases between the two germline ends. The germline V gene has CDR1 SGHDT and CDR2 YYEEEE. This CDR3 spans 14 amino acids. CDR3: CASIRRGRLIGYTF. The CDR3 nucleotides read TGTGCCAGCATCAGGCGGGGCAGATTAATTGGCTACACCTTC.

The chain has TRBV6-5 and TRBJ1-5; 10 bases align to TRBD1. The V gene's germline CDR1 is MNHEY and CDR2 SVGAGI. V gave up 4 bases and J gave up 6 bases; unmatched junction bases: 9. This CDR3 region has 16 residues. The CDR3 spells CASSSSRQGAGQPQHF. The DNA for the CDR3 is TGTGCCAGCAGTTCGTCCAGACAGGGGGCAGGTCAGCCCCAGCATTTT.

The rearrangement links TRBV28 to TRBJ2-3; TRBD2 might be the D (5 bases). CDR3 length: 12 amino acids. Germline loops: CDR1 MDHEN, CDR2 SYDVKM. Between the trimmed V and J ends, which lost 5 bases and 6 bases, there was a span of 9 bases. The CDR3 bases are TGTGCCAGCAGTCCCAGGAGGGATACGCAGTATTTT. Translated, it gives CASSPRRDTQYF.

This chain uses TRBV6-5 with TRBJ2-7; the D gene is possibly TRBD1 (6 bases). Germline CDR1 MNHEY, CDR2 SVGAGI. V shed 5 bases and J shed 6 bases, with 14 bases lying between them. The CDR3 length is 13 residues. The CDR3 region is CASSTFSTGEQYF. Written as DNA, the CDR3 is TGTGCCAGCAGTACCTTTTCGACAGGCGAGCAGTACTTC.